Shown below are 15 T cell receptor beta chains from a single sample sequenced in a study of control samples from healthy donors and cancer patients. Only in-frame clones appear in the TCRdb table, and some are missing; sequencing was by immunoSEQ multiplex PCR. There are approximately 150,000 clones in the sample; almost 90% occur only once, and about 1.8% lies in the top ten. Sequenced: blood. These receptors all stem from a man younger than 35 in good health.

The CDR3 DNA reads as TGTGCCATCAGTGAGTCGGCGGGGGGGAATGAGCAGTTCTTC. Its protein is CAISESAGGNEQFF. J is TRBJ2-1 and V is TRBV10-3, with 9 nucleotides matching TRBD2. The V and J ends lost 0 bases and 7 bases, in that order; junction bases with no gene match: 1. CDR3 length: 14 amino acids. CDR1 is ENHRY, CDR2 SYGVKD, per germline.

V usage is TRBV28 and J usage is TRBJ1-2; D call uncertain. CDR3 length equals 15 residues. Trimming stripped 3 bases from V and 2 bases from J, with 13 bases between. Looked up from germline, CDR1 is MDHEN and CDR2 is SYDVKM. The CDR3 DNA sequence: TGTGCCAGCAGTTTCCGCGGGGATAGCAACTATGGCTACACCTTC. Residues: CASSFRGDSNYGYTF.

V and J are TRBV4-1 and TRBJ1-5, with a weak D call TRBD1 (6 bases). Germline V gene sequence: CDR1 MGHRA, CDR2 YSYEKL. The V end lost 3 bases, the J end lost 6 bases, and 18 bases lay between the germline ends. This CDR3 has 16 amino acids. CDR3 in DNA: TGCGCCAGCAGCCATTCGGTCGGGGGGCAGGGTCAGCCCCAGCATTTT. It specifies CASSHSVGGQGQPQHF.

This chain uses TRBV27 with TRBJ2-7; 8 positions match TRBD1. The CDR3 contains 16 residues. Germline CDR1 reads MNHEY; CDR2 reads SMNVEV (reference sequence). Losses at the gene ends were 7 bases for V and 1 base for J; bases not matched to a gene: 12. Written as DNA, the CDR3 is TGTGCCAGCAATAACCTCCAGGGGGCCGGATCCTACGAGCAGTACTTC. This codes for CASNNLQGAGSYEQYF.

The J gene is TRBJ2-7, the V gene TRBV5-1; D might be TRBD1 (6 bases). This CDR3 region has 13 residues. Per the germline V gene, CDR1 is SGHRS and CDR2 is YFSETQ. The V and J ends lost 4 bases and 6 bases respectively, with 14 bases between them. The CDR3 DNA reads as TGCGCCAGCAGCCGAGGACAGTGGGGCGAGCAGTACTTC. It is translated as CASSRGQWGEQYF.

This rearrangement joins TRBV6-5 to TRBJ1-2; 10 nucleotides agree with TRBD1. The CDR3 consists of 14 residues. V gave up 5 bases and J gave up 8 bases; unmatched junction bases: 8. Per germline, CDR1 MNHEY and CDR2 SVGAGI. Written as DNA, the CDR3 is TGTGCCAGCAGTCAACCCGGGACAGGGGAAGGCTACACCTTC. It translates to CASSQPGTGEGYTF.

The chain carries TRBV7-2 and TRBJ1-4; no definite D call. Trimming shortened V by 2 bases and J by 7 bases, and 11 bases separated the two germline ends. The CDR3 sequence is 14 residues long. Germline V lookup: CDR1 SGHTA, CDR2 FQGNSA. CDR3 DNA sequence: TGTGCCAGCAGCTTATCCGCGGAGGGTGAAAAACTGTTTTTT. This codes for CASSLSAEGEKLFF. The full variable domain, its missing parts supplied by reference TRBV7-2 and TRBJ1-4, is GAGVSQSPSNKVTEKGKDVELRCDPISGHTALYWYRQSLGQGLEFLIYFQGNSAPDKSGLPSDRFSAERTGGSVSTLTIQRTQQEDSAVYLCASSLSAEGEKLFFGSGTQLSVL.

V gene TRBV5-1 combines with J gene TRBJ1-4, with D uncertain. The CDR3 totals 16 residues. Trimming removed 0 bases at V and 4 bases at J, with 13 bases between. The germline gives CDR1 SGHRS, CDR2 YFSETQ. This CDR3 is CASSLGRSVFNEKLFF. The DNA of the CDR3 is TGCGCCAGCAGCTTGGGAAGGTCGGTTTTTAATGAAAAACTGTTTTTT. Full variable domain (outside the CDR3, taken from reference TRBV5-1 and TRBJ1-4): KAGVTQTPRYLIKTRGQQVTLSCSPISGHRSVSWYQQTPGQGLQFLFEYFSETQRNKGNFPGRFSGRQFSNSRSEMNVSTLELGDSALYLCASSLGRSVFNEKLFFGSGTQLSVL.

This clone has only one observation. V gene TRBV7-2 combines with J gene TRBJ2-1; D tentatively reads TRBD1 or TRBD2 (5 bases each). Trimming took 5 bases from V and 7 from J, leaving 21 bases between them. Germline V gene sequence: CDR1 SGHTA, CDR2 FQGNSA. The CDR3 loop spans 16 amino acids. For the CDR3, the DNA is TGTGCCAGCAGCAGGACTGGGAGAAGGGCAGGGAATGAGCAGTTCTTC. It specifies CASSRTGRRAGNEQFF.

This chain uses TRBV14 with TRBJ2-5; D may correspond to TRBD1 or TRBD2 (5 bases each). The V end was cut by 0 bases, the J end by 5 bases, with 16 bases between. The CDR3 sequence is 16 residues long. Germline V gene lookup returns CDR1 SGHDN and CDR2 FVKESK. CDR3 loop: CASSQDPGYGTETQYF. The CDR3 nucleotides read TGTGCCAGCAGCCAAGATCCCGGCTATGGGACGGAGACCCAGTACTTC.

This clone was observed once. The chain combines TRBV29-1 with TRBJ2-7; no firm D call. The germline V gene encodes CDR1 SQVTM and CDR2 ANQGSEA. The CDR3 length is 14 residues. Trimming took off 5 bases at V and 0 bases at J, with 14 bases between the two ends. The CDR3 nucleotides read TGCAGCGTTATAGACCACAGCTTCTCCTACGAGCAGTACTTC. Protein product: CSVIDHSFSYEQYF.

This clone was picked up one time. The chain is built from TRBV28 and TRBJ2-4, with D perhaps matching TRBD1 (5 bases). The CDR3 totals 18 residues. Trimming removed 3 bases from V and 0 bases from J, with 18 bases in between. Germline loops: CDR1 MDHEN, CDR2 SYDVKM. The CDR3 sequence is CASSLGPGFGSAKNIQYF. CDR3 nucleotide sequence: TGTGCCAGCAGTTTGGGGCCTGGGTTCGGGTCAGCCAAAAACATTCAGTACTTC. The whole variable domain, remainder taken from reference TRBV28 and TRBJ2-4, is DVKVTQSSRYLVKRTGEKVFLECVQDMDHENMFWYRQDPGLGLRLIYFSYDVKMKEKGDIPEGYSVSREKKERFSLILESASTNQTSMYLCASSLGPGFGSAKNIQYFGAGTRLSVL.

The CDR3 here is CASSFGVAGADTQYF. CDR3 coding DNA: TGTGCCAGCAGCTTCGGAGTAGCGGGGGCAGATACGCAGTATTTT. The chain combines TRBV5-6 with TRBJ2-3, with 9 bases identical to TRBD2. The CDR3 runs 15 residues. Germline CDR1 is SGHDT and CDR2 is YYEEEE. V lost 2 bases to trimming and J lost 4 bases; unmatched junction nucleotides: 5.

The chain employs TRBV18 and TRBJ2-1; perhaps D is TRBD1 or TRBD2 (7 bases each). V was shortened by 2 bases and J by 7 bases, with 15 bases between the two germline ends. The CDR3 has 15 residues. Germline-derived CDR1 and CDR2 are KGHSH and LQKENI. CDR3 sequence: CASSPRGGGENEQFF. The CDR3 DNA reads as TGTGCCAGCTCACCAAGGGGAGGGGGCGAAAATGAGCAGTTCTTC.

This sequence joins TRBV7-2 and TRBJ2-3, with D unclear. Germline V gene sequence: CDR1 SGHTA, CDR2 FQGNSA. V was clipped by 4 bases and J by 4 bases, with 12 bases between them. The CDR3 is 14 residues long. This CDR3 reads CASSSGDPSDTQYF. CDR3 sequence (DNA): TGTGCCAGCAGCTCTGGAGACCCCTCAGATACGCAGTATTTT.